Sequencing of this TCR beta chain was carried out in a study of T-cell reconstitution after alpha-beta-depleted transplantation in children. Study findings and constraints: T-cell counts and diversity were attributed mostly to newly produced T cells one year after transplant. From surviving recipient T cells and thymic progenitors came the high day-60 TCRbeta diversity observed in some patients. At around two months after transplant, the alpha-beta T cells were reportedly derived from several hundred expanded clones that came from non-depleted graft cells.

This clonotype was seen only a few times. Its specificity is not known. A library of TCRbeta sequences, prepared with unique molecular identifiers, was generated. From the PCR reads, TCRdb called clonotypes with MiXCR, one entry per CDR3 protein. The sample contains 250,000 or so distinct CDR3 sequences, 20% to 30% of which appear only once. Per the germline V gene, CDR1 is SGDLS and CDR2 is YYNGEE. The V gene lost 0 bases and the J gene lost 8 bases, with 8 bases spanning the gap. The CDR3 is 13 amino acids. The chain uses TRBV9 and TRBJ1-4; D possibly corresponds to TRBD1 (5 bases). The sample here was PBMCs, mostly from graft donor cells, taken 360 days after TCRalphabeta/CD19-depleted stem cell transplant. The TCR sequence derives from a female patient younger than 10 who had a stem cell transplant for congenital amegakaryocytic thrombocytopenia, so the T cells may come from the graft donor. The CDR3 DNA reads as TGTGCCAGCAGCGTAGTCCCAGGGGAAAAACTGTTTTTT. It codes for CASSVVPGEKLFF.